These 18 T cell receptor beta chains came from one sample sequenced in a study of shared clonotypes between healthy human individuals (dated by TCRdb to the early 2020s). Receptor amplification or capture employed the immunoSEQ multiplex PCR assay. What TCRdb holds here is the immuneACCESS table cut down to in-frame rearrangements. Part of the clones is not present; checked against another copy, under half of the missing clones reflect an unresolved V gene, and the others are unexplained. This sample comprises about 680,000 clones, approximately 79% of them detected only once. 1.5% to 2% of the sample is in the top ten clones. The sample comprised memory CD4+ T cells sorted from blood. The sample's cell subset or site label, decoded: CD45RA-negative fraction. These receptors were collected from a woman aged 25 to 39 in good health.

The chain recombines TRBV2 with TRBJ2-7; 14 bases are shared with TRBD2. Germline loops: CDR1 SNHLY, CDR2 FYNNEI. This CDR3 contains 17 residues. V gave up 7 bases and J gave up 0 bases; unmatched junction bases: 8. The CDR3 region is CASTTGLAGVSSYEQYF. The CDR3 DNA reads TGTGCCAGCACCACGGGACTAGCGGGGGTGAGCTCCTACGAGCAGTACTTC.

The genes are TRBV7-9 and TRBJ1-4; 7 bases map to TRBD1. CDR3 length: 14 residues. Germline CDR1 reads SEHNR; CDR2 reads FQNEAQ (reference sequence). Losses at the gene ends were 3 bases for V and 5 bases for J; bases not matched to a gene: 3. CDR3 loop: CASSLTGTNEKLFF. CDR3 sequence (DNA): TGTGCCAGCAGCTTGACAGGGACGAATGAAAAACTGTTTTTT. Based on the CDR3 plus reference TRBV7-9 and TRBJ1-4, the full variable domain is DTGVSQNPRHKITKRGQNVTFRCDPISEHNRLYWYRQTLGQGPEFLTYFQNEAQLEKSRLLSDRFSAERPKGSFSTLEIQRTEQGDSAMYLCASSLTGTNEKLFFGSGTQLSVL.

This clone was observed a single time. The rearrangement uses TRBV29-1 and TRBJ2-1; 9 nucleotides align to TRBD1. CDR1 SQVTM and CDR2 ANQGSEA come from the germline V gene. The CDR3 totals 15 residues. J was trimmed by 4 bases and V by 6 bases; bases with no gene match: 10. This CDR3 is CSVQPGQGNYNEQFF. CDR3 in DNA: TGCAGCGTCCAACCGGGACAGGGTAATTACAATGAGCAGTTCTTC.

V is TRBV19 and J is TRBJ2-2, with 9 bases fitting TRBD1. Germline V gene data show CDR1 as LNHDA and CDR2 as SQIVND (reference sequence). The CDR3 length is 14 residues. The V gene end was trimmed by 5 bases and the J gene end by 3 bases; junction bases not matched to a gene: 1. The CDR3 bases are TGTGCCAGTAGTTGGACAGGGGACACCGGGGAGCTGTTTTTT. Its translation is CASSWTGDTGELFF.

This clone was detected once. The CDR3 nucleotides read TGTGCCACCACGGGACAGGGGGTTTATGGCTACACCTTC. Encoded protein: CATTGQGVYGYTF. V and J are TRBV6-1 and TRBJ1-2; TRBD1 agrees at 11 bases. The CDR3 loop spans 13 amino acids. The V gene's germline CDR1 is MNHNS and CDR2 SASEGT. Unmatched junction bases numbered 6, after V lost 10 bases and J lost 5 bases.

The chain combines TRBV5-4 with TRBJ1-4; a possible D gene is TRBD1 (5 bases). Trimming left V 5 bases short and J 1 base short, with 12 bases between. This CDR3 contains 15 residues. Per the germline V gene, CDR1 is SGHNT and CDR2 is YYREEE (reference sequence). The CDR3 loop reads CASRILGGTNEKLFF. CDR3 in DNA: TGTGCCAGCAGGATTCTGGGGGGAACTAATGAAAAACTGTTTTTT.

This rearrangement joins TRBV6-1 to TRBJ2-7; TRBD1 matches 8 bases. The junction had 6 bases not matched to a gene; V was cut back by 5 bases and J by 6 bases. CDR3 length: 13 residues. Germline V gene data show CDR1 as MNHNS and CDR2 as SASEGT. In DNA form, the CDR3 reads TGTGCCAGCAGTTTGGACAGGGTAGCCGAGCAGTACTTC. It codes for CASSLDRVAEQYF.

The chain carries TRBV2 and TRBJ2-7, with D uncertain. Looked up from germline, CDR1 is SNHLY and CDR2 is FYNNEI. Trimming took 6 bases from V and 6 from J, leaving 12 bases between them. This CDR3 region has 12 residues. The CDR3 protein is CASSAIEGEQYF. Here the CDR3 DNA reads TGTGCCAGCAGCGCCATCGAAGGCGAGCAGTACTTC. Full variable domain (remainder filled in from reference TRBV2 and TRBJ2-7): EPEVTQTPSHQVTQMGQEVILRCVPISNHLYFYWYRQILGQKVEFLVSFYNNEISEKSEIFDDQFSVERPDGSNFTLKIRSTKLEDSAMYFCASSAIEGEQYFGPGTRLTVT.

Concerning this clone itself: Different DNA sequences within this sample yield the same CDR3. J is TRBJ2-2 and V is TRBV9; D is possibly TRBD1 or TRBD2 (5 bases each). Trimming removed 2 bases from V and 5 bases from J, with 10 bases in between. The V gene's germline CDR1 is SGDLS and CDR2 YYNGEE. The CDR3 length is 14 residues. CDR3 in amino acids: CASSVSWGTGELFF. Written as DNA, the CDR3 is TGTGCCAGCAGCGTGAGCTGGGGGACCGGGGAGCTGTTTTTT.

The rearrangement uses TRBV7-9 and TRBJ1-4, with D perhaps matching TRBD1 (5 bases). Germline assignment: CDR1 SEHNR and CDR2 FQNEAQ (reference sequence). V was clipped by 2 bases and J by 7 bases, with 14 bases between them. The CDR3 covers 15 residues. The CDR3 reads CASSLLGTTFEKLFF. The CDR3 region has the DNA TGTGCCAGCAGCTTACTTGGGACTACATTTGAAAAACTGTTTTTT.

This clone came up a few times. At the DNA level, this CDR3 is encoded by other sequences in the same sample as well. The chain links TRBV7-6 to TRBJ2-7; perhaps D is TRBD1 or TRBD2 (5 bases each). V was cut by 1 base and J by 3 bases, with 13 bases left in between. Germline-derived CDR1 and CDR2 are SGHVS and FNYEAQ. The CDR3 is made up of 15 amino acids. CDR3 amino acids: CASSLGGTSGYEQYF. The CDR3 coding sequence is TGTGCCAGCAGCTTAGGGGGGACCAGCGGCTACGAGCAGTACTTC.

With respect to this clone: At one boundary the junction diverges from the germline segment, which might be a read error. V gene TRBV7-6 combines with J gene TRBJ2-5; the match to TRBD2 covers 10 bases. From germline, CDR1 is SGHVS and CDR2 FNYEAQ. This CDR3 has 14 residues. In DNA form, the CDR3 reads TGTGCCAGCAGCCTAGCGGGAGAATTGGAGACCCAGTACTTC. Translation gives CASSLAGELETQYF.

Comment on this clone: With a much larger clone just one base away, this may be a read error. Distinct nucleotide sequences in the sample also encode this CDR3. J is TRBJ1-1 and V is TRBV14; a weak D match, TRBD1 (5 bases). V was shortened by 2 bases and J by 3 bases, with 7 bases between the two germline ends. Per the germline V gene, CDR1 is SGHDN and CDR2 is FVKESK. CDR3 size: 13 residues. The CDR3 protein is CASSQQGYTEAFF. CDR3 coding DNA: TGTGCCAGCAGCCAACAGGGCTACACTGAAGCTTTCTTT.

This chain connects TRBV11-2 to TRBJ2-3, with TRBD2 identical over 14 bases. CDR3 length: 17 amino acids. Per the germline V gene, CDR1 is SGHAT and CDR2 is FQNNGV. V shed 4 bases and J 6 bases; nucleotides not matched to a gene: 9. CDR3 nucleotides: TGTGCCAGCAGCTCCGGGACTAGCGGGAGAGGGTGGGATACGCAGTATTTT. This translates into CASSSGTSGRGWDTQYF. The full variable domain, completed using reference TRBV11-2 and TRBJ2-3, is EAGVAQSPRYKIIEKRQSVAFWCNPISGHATLYWYQQILGQGPKLLIQFQNNGVVDDSQLPKDRFSAERLKGVDSTLKIQPAKLEDSAVYLCASSSGTSGRGWDTQYFGPGTRLTVL.

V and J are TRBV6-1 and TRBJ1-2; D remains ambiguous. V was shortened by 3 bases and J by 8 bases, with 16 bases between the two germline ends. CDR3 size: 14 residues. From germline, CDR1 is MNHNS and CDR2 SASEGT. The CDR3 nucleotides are TGTGCCAGCAGTGAGGGCAGATCGGCGGACGGCTACACCTTC. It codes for CASSEGRSADGYTF.

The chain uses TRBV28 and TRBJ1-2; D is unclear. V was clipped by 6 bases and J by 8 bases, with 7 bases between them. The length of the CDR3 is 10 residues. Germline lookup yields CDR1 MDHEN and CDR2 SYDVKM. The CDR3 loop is CASSRRGYTF. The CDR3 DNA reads TGTGCCAGCAGCCGCAGGGGCTACACCTTC.

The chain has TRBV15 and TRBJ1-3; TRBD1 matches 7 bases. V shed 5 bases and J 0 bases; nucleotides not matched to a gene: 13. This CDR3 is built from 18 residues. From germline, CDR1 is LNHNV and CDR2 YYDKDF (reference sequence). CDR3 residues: CATSWHSGTDYSGNTIYF. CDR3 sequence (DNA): TGTGCCACCAGCTGGCACTCCGGGACAGATTACTCTGGAAACACCATATATTTT.

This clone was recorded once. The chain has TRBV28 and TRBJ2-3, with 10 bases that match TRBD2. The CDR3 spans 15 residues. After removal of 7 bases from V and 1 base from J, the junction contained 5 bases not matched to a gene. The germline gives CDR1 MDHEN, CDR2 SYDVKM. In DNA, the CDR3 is TGTGCCAGCACCCCCGGGACTAGCGGCACAGATACGCAGTATTTT. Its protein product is CASTPGTSGTDTQYF.